A single sample gave rise to the 5 T cell receptor beta chains below, sequenced in a study of shared clonotypes between healthy human individuals. The assay was immunoSEQ multiplex PCR, and TCRdb's table has in-frame clones only and misses some. The sample yields over a million clones, approximately 98.5% seen once. Specimen: naive CD4+ T cells sorted from blood. Subset: CD45RA+ positively selected. The receptor source for this set is a man aged 25-40 years in good health.

The chain combines TRBV9 with TRBJ2-2; tentatively, D is TRBD1 (6 bases). Per the germline V gene, CDR1 is SGDLS and CDR2 is YYNGEE. V lost 0 bases and J 1 base, leaving 13 bases between the germline ends. This CDR3 has 17 residues. CDR3 region: CASSVVTGHMNTGELFF. CDR3 coding DNA: TGTGCCAGCAGCGTAGTAACGGGACACATGAACACCGGGGAGCTGTTTTTT.

This clone was recorded only once. This rearrangement joins TRBV5-6 to TRBJ2-5; D gene uncertain. The CDR3 is 13 residues long. Germline CDR1 SGHDT, CDR2 YYEEEE. V was trimmed by 3 bases and J by 7 bases, leaving 13 bases between them. The CDR3 DNA reads TGTGCCAGCAGCTCGCGACATGTTCGGACCCAGTACTTC. Translated: CASSSRHVRTQYF.

The rearrangement joins TRBV7-9 to TRBJ2-1, with a tentative D call TRBD1 (5 bases). Germline CDR1 SEHNR, CDR2 FQNEAQ (reference sequence). Deletions cut 5 bases from V and 0 bases from J, with 8 bases between. The CDR3 is 14 residues long. The CDR3 bases are TGTGCCAGCAGCCGACAGAACTCCTACAATGAGCAGTTCTTC. Translated: CASSRQNSYNEQFF. Using reference TRBV7-9 and TRBJ2-1 for the parts outside the CDR3, the full variable domain is DTGVSQNPRHKITKRGQNVTFRCDPISEHNRLYWYRQTLGQGPEFLTYFQNEAQLEKSRLLSDRFSAERPKGSFSTLEIQRTEQGDSAMYLCASSRQNSYNEQFFGPGTRLTVL.

J is TRBJ1-4 and V is TRBV15; D is undetermined. With 0 bases removed from V and 4 bases from J, the gap between germline ends came to 9 bases. This CDR3 has 15 amino acids. Germline lookup yields CDR1 LNHNV and CDR2 YYDKDF (reference sequence). CDR3 sequence reads: CATSRDKGHNEKLFF. CDR3 nucleotides: TGTGCCACCAGCAGAGATAAGGGTCATAATGAAAAACTGTTTTTT.

CDR3 coding DNA: TGCAGCGCGACGTTAGGGGTAGAGACCCAGTACTTC. As protein: CSATLGVETQYF. The rearrangement links TRBV29-1 to TRBJ2-5, with a possible D match to TRBD1 (5 bases). Germline V gives CDR1 SQVTM, CDR2 ANQGSEA. V lost 7 bases and J 4 bases, leaving 13 bases between the germline ends. This CDR3 region has 12 residues.